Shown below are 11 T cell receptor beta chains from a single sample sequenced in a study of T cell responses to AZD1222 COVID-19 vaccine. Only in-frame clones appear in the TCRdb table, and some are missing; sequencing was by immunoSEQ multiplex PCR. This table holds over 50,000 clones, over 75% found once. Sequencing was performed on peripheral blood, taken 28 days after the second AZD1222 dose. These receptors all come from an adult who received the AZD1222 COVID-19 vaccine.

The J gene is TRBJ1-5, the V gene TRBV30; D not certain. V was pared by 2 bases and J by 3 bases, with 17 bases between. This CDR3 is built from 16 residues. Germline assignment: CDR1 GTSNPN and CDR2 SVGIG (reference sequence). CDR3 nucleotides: TGTGCCTGGAGTCGCCTAGGGCGGGCTTCCAATCAGCCCCAGCATTTT. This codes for CAWSRLGRASNQPQHF.

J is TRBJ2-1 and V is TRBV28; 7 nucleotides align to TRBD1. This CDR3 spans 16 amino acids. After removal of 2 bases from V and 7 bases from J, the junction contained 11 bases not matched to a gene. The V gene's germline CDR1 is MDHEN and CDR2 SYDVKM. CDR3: CASSLISGGRKNEQFF. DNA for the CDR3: TGTGCCAGCAGTTTAATTTCAGGGGGACGAAAAAATGAGCAGTTCTTC.

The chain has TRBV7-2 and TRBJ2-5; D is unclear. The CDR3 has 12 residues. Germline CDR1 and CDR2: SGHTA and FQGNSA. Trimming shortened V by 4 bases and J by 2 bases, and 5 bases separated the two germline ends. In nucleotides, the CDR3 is TGTGCCAGCAGCTCACGACAAGAGACCCAGTACTTC. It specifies CASSSRQETQYF.

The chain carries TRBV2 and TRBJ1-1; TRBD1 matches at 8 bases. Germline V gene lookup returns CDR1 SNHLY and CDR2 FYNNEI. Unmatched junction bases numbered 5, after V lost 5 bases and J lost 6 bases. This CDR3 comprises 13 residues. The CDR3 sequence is CASSRDRGAEAFF. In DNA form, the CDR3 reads TGTGCCAGCAGTAGAGACAGGGGCGCTGAAGCTTTCTTT.

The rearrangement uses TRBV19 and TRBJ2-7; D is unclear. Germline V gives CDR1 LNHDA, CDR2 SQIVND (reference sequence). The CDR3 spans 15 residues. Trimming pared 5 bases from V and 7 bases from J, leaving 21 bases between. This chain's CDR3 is CASSLNSLMGKEQYF. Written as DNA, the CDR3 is TGTGCCAGTAGTCTTAATAGTCTTATGGGGAAAGAGCAGTACTTC.

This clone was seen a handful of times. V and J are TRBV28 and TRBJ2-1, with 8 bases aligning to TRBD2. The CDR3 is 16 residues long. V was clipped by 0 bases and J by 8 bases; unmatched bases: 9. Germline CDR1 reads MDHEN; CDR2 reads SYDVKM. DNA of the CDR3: TGTGCCAGCAGTTTATGGGTGGCGGGAGGATCGGATGAGCAGTTCTTC. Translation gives CASSLWVAGGSDEQFF.

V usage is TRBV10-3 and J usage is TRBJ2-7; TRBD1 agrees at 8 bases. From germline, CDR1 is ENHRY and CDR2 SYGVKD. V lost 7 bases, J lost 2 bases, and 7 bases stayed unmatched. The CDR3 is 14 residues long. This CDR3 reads CAITESTGAYEQYF. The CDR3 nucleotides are TGTGCCATCACCGAGTCGACAGGGGCCTACGAGCAGTACTTC.

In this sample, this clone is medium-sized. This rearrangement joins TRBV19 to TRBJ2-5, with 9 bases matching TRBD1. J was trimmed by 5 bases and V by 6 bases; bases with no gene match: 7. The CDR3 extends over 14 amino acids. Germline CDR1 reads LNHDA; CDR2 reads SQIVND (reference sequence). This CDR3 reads CASRTTGGRETQYF. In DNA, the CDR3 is TGTGCCAGTAGAACTACAGGGGGCAGGGAGACCCAGTACTTC.

CDR3 in amino acids: CASSFLREEFHEQYF. CDR3 coding DNA: TGTGCCAGCAGCTTCTTGCGGGAGGAGTTCCACGAGCAGTACTTC. This chain uses TRBV11-1 with TRBJ2-7; TRBD2 matches at 8 bases. J was trimmed by 5 bases and V by 3 bases; bases with no gene match: 9. The CDR3 extends over 15 amino acids. In germline, CDR1 is SGHAT, CDR2 FQDESV (reference sequence).

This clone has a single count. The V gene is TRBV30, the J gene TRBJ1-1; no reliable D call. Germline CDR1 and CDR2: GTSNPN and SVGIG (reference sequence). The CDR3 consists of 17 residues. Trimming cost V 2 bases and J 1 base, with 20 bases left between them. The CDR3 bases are TGTGCCTGGAGTATGCGGGTCCGCGCATTGGGGAACACTGAAGCTTTCTTT. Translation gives CAWSMRVRALGNTEAFF. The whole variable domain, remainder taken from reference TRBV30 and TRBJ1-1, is SQTIHQWPATLVQPVGSPLSLECTVEGTSNPNLYWYRQAAGRGLQLLFYSVGIGQISSEVPQNLSASRPQDRQFILSSKKLLLSDSGFYLCAWSMRVRALGNTEAFFGQGTRLTVV.

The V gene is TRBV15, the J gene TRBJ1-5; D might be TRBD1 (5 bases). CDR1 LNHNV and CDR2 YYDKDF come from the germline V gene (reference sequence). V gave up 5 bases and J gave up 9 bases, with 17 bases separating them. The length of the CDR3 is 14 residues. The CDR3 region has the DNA TGTGCCACCAGCCTAAGCAGGGTCGGCGGGCCCCAGCATTTT. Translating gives CATSLSRVGGPQHF.